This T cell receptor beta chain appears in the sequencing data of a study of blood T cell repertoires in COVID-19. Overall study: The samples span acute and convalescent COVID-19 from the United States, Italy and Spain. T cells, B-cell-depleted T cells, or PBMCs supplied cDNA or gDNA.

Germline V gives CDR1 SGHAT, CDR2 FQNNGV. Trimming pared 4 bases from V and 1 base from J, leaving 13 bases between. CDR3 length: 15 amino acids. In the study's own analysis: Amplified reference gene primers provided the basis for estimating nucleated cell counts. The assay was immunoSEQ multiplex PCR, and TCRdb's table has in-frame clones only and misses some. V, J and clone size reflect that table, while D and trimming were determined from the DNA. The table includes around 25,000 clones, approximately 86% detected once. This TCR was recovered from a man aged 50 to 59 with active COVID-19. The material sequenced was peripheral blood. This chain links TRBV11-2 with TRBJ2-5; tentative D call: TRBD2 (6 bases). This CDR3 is CASSSDGAGQETQYF. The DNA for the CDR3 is TGTGCCAGCAGCTCGGACGGAGCGGGCCAAGAGACCCAGTACTTC.